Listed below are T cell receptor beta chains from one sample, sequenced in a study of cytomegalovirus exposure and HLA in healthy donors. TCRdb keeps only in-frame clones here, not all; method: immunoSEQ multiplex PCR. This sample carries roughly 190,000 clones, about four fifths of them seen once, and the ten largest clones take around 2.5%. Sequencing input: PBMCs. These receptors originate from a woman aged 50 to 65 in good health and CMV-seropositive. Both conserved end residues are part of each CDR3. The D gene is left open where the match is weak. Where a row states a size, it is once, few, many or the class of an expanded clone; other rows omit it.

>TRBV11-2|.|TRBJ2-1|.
TGTGCCAGCAGCTTAGATGGGGCGGGGGCGGCTGAGCAGTTCTTC
CASSLDGAGAAEQFF
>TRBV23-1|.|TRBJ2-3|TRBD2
TGCGCCAGCAGTCAAGGGACTAGCGGGGGTGGAACCACAGATACGCAGTATTTT
CASSQGTSGGGTTDTQYF
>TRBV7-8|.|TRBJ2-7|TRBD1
TGTGCCAGCAGCCCCCGGGACAGTTCCTACGAGCAGTACTTC
CASSPRDSSYEQYF
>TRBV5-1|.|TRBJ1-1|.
TGCGCCAGCAGCTTGGTGGGGGCTGGGACTGAAGCTTTCTTT
CASSLVGAGTEAFF
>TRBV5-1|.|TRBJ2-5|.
TGCGCCAGCAGCCAGGACTGGGCGGGAGAGACCCAGTACTTC
CASSQDWAGETQYF
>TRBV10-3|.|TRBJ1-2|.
TGTGCCAGCAGTTCCACGGGGGGTTCAGGCGGCTACACCTTC
CASSSTGGSGGYTF
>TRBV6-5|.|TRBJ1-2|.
TGTGCCAGCAGTAGACTCACACAGGAGGGTGGCTACACCTTC
CASSRLTQEGGYTF
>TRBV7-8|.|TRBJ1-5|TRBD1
TGTGCCAGCAGCTTATCAGGACAGGGACCGATAAGCAATCAGCCCCAGCATTTT
CASSLSGQGPISNQPQHF
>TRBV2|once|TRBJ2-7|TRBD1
TGTGCCAGCAGCGGACAGGTTCCCCACGAGCAGTACTTC
CASSGQVPHEQYF
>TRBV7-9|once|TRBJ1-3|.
TGTGCCAGCAGCAGGACAGATGGAAACACCATATATTTT
CASSRTDGNTIYF
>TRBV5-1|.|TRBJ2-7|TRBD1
TGTGCCAGCAGCTTGGGACAGGGAAGAACCTACGAGCAGTACTTC
CASSLGQGRTYEQYF
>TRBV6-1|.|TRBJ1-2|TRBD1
TGTGCCAGCAGCCGACAGGGAGATCGCTACACCTTC
CASSRQGDRYTF